What follows are 16 T cell receptor beta chains derived from one specimen sequenced in a study of blood T cell repertoires in COVID-19. Measured with immunoSEQ multiplex PCR; TCRdb has only the in-frame clones, and not every one. The table lists approximately 140,000 clones, around 89% of them singletons. Material for sequencing was peripheral blood. These receptor sequences come from a man in his fifties with active or convalescent COVID-19.

The rearrangement joins TRBV14 to TRBJ1-5; D is unresolved. Trimming cost V 6 bases and J 0 bases, with 18 bases left between them. The CDR3 length is 17 residues. Germline V gene data show CDR1 as SGHDN and CDR2 as FVKESK. The CDR3 bases are TGTGCCAGCAGACTGAGCATAAGCTTGATTAGCAATCAGCCCCAGCATTTT. Amino acids: CASRLSISLISNQPQHF.

CDR3 in amino acids: CASSSRFPLEQYF. The CDR3, as DNA: TGCGCCAGCAGTTCCAGGTTCCCACTCGAGCAGTACTTC. V usage is TRBV5-1 and J usage is TRBJ2-7; D unresolved. CDR3 size: 13 residues. Trimming shortened V by 5 bases and J by 6 bases, and 15 bases separated the two germline ends. From germline, CDR1 is SGHRS and CDR2 YFSETQ. The whole variable domain, filled in from reference TRBV5-1 and TRBJ2-7, reads KAGVTQTPRYLIKTRGQQVTLSCSPISGHRSVSWYQQTPGQGLQFLFEYFSETQRNKGNFPGRFSGRQFSNSRSEMNVSTLELGDSALYLCASSSRFPLEQYFGPGTRLTVT.

The chain is built from TRBV2 and TRBJ2-5; TRBD2 matches 11 bases. Looked up from germline, CDR1 is SNHLY and CDR2 is FYNNEI. This CDR3 is built from 16 residues. J lost 1 base, V lost 5 bases, and 6 bases had no gene match. CDR3 coding DNA: TGTGCCAGCAGTTGGACTAGCGGGCTCCCCCAAGAGACCCAGTACTTC. This sequence encodes CASSWTSGLPQETQYF. The full variable domain, with the rest looked up from reference TRBV2 and TRBJ2-5, is EPEVTQTPSHQVTQMGQEVILRCVPISNHLYFYWYRQILGQKVEFLVSFYNNEISEKSEIFDDQFSVERPDGSNFTLKIRSTKLEDSAMYFCASSWTSGLPQETQYFGPGTRLLVL.

V gene TRBV7-2 combines with J gene TRBJ2-5, with TRBD1 matching 8 bases. The V segment lost 1 base and the J segment 4 bases; nucleotides outside the gene matches: 8. The CDR3 is 16 residues long. The V gene's germline CDR1 is SGHTA and CDR2 FQGNSA. The CDR3 protein is CASSLEARGQGETQYF. The CDR3 DNA reads TGTGCCAGCAGCTTAGAGGCCAGGGGGCAAGGAGAGACCCAGTACTTC.

The gene calls are TRBV2 and TRBJ1-1, with D possibly matching TRBD1 (5 bases). Germline V gives CDR1 SNHLY, CDR2 FYNNEI. V was pared by 5 bases and J by 7 bases, with 14 bases between. The CDR3 covers 13 residues. DNA for the CDR3: TGTGCCAGCAGTAAGCGACAGACCATTGAAGCTTTCTTT. Amino acid sequence: CASSKRQTIEAFF.

The chain uses TRBV19 and TRBJ1-5; D is unresolved. This CDR3 spans 13 amino acids. CDR1 LNHDA and CDR2 SQIVND come from the germline V gene (reference sequence). V was trimmed by 7 bases and J by 1 base, leaving 8 bases between them. The CDR3 DNA is TGTGCCAGTATAGGAGTGAGCAATCAGCCCCAGCATTTT. This gives the protein CASIGVSNQPQHF. Full variable domain (missing parts from reference TRBV19 and TRBJ1-5): DGGITQSPKYLFRKEGQNVTLSCEQNLNHDAMYWYRQDPGQGLRLIYYSQIVNDFQKGDIAEGYSVSREKKESFPLTVTSAQKNPTAFYLCASIGVSNQPQHFGDGTRLSIL.

The chain uses TRBV6-1 and TRBJ1-4; D is undetermined. CDR1 and CDR2 (germline): MNHNS, SASEGT. V shed 2 bases and J shed 5 bases, with 12 bases lying between them. CDR3 length: 15 residues. The CDR3 loop reads CASSESRAPNEKLFF. DNA of the CDR3: TGTGCCAGCAGTGAATCGCGGGCACCGAATGAAAAACTGTTTTTT.

This clone was seen a single time. The rearrangement joins TRBV5-1 to TRBJ2-7; D is ambiguous. This CDR3 comprises 15 residues. V lost 0 bases and J 0 bases, leaving 10 bases between the germline ends. Germline CDR1 is SGHRS and CDR2 is YFSETQ. CDR3 loop: CASSLDEVSSYEQYF. The CDR3 nucleotides are TGCGCCAGCAGCTTGGATGAAGTTAGCTCCTACGAGCAGTACTTC.

This chain connects TRBV29-1 to TRBJ2-3, with 7 bases that match TRBD2. The CDR3 is 13 amino acids. Germline CDR1 and CDR2: SQVTM and ANQGSEA. Trimming cost V 8 bases and J 5 bases; bases outside gene matches: 10. Here the CDR3 reads CSPWGGVGDTQYF. The CDR3 nucleotides are TGCAGCCCATGGGGGGGGGTTGGAGATACGCAGTATTTT.

The genes are TRBV12-5 and TRBJ2-1; 7 bases are shared with TRBD1. The CDR3 has 16 residues. J lost 2 bases, V lost 3 bases, and 7 bases had no gene match. Germline V gene sequence: CDR1 LGHNT, CDR2 FRNRAP. CDR3 loop: CASGLGHRGTYNEQFF. DNA for the CDR3: TGTGCTAGTGGTTTAGGGCACAGGGGAACCTACAATGAGCAGTTCTTC.

The V and J genes are TRBV5-1 and TRBJ1-1; no definite D call. The germline V and J ends were trimmed by 4 bases and 3 bases, with 10 bases remaining between them. The germline V gene encodes CDR1 SGHRS and CDR2 YFSETQ. The CDR3 runs to 13 residues. The chain's CDR3 is CASSLGQYTEAFF. Written as DNA, the CDR3 is TGCGCCAGCAGCCTGGGTCAGTACACTGAAGCTTTCTTT.

The CDR3 sequence: CASSQTGGSGPQHF. CDR3 coding DNA: TGCGCCAGCAGCCAGACAGGGGGCTCGGGGCCCCAGCATTTT. V is TRBV4-1 and J is TRBJ1-5; the match to TRBD1 covers 10 bases. The CDR3 contains 14 residues. Germline-derived CDR1 and CDR2 are MGHRA and YSYEKL. V lost 3 bases to trimming and J lost 9 bases; unmatched junction nucleotides: 5.

The gene calls are TRBV5-1 and TRBJ1-3; 7 bases line up with TRBD1. From germline, CDR1 is SGHRS and CDR2 YFSETQ. There are 16 residues in the CDR3. V lost 2 bases, J lost 2 bases, and 7 bases stayed unmatched. For the CDR3, the DNA is TGCGCCAGCAGCTTAGATACAGGGGAGGCTGGAAACACCATATATTTT. This gives the protein CASSLDTGEAGNTIYF.

The chain employs TRBV6-1 and TRBJ2-3, with 8 bases identical to TRBD2. Germline V CDR1 and CDR2: MNHNS, SASEGT. The V gene end was trimmed by 3 bases and the J gene end by 5 bases; junction bases not matched to a gene: 7. The CDR3 consists of 15 residues. The CDR3 DNA is TGTGCCAGCAGTGACGGTACGGCGGGAGGAGATACGCAGTATTTT. Residues: CASSDGTAGGDTQYF.

This chain connects TRBV7-9 to TRBJ1-5; maybe TRBD1 (5 bases). Germline CDR1 reads SEHNR; CDR2 reads FQNEAQ (reference sequence). The CDR3 sequence is 19 residues long. Trimming removed 4 bases from V and 1 base from J, with 23 bases in between. CDR3 amino acids: CASSSRAREVCNSNQPQHF. CDR3 coding DNA: TGTGCCAGCAGCTCTCGAGCCAGGGAGGTTTGTAACAGCAATCAGCCCCAGCATTTT.

The V call is TRBV6-5, the J call TRBJ2-2, with TRBD1 matching 8 bases. Losses at the gene ends were 0 bases for V and 4 bases for J; bases not matched to a gene: 4. CDR1 is MNHEY and CDR2 is SVGAGI in the germline V gene. There are 16 residues in the CDR3. The DNA of the CDR3 is TGTGCCAGCAGTTACTCGGACAGGGCGGGCACCGGGGAGCTGTTTTTT. Protein sequence: CASSYSDRAGTGELFF.